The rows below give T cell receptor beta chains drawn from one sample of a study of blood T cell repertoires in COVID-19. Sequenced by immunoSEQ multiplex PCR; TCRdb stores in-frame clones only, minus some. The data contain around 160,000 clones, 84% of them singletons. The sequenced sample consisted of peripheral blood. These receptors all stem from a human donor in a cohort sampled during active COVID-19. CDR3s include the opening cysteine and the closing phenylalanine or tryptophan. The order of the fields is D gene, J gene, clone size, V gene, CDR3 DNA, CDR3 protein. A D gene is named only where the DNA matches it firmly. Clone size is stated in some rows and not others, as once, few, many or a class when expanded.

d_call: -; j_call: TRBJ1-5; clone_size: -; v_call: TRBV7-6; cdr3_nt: TGTGCCAGCAGCTTAGGCGGAGATCAGCCCCAGCATTTT; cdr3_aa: CASSLGGDQPQHF
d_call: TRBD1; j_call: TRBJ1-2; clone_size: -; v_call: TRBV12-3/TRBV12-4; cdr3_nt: TGTGCCAGCGGCCGGGACAGTTTATCAGGCTACACCTTC; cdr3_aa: CASGRDSLSGYTF
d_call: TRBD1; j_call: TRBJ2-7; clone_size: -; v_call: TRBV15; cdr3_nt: TGTGCCACCAGCAGAGATCGACAGGGGGCGAGGGAGCAGTACTTC; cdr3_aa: CATSRDRQGAREQYF
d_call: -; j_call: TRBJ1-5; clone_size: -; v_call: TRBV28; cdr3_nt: TGTGCCAGCAGTTTACGGCAGGGGAAGGATCAGCCCCAGCATTTT; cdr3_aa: CASSLRQGKDQPQHF
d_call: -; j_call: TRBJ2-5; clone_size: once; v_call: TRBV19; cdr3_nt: TGTGCCAGTAGTGCGGGAACGACGGAGACCCAGTACTTC; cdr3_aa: CASSAGTTETQYF
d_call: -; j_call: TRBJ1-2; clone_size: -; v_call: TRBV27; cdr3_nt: TGTGCCAGCAGTTTGTCGGCGGGCTATGGCTACACCTTC; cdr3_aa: CASSLSAGYGYTF
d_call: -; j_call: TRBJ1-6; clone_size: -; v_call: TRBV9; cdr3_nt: TGTGCCAGCAGCGTAGGGCAGGGGAATTCACCCCTCCACTTT; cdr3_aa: CASSVGQGNSPLHF
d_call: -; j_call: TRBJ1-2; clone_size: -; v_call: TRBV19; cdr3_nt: TGTGCCAGTAGTATAGGTGCCCTTAGCTATGGCTACACCTTC; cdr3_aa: CASSIGALSYGYTF
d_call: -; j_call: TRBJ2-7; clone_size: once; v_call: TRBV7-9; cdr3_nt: TGTGCCAGCAGCTTAGTAGGGGCCTACGAGCAGTACTTC; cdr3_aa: CASSLVGAYEQYF
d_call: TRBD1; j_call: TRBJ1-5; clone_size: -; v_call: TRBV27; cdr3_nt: TGTGCCAGCAGTTCGGACAGGGGGGGTCAGCCCCAGCATTTT; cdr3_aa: CASSSDRGGQPQHF
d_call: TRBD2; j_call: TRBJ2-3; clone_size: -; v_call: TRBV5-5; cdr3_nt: TGTGCCAGCAGCCCGTCCGGCGGGGGGACCACAGATACGCAGTATTTT; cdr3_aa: CASSPSGGGTTDTQYF
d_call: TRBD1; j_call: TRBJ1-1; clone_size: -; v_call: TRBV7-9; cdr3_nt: TGTGCCATCCTCTGGACAGGGGGGAACACTGAAGCTTTCTTT; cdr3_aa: CAILWTGGNTEAFF
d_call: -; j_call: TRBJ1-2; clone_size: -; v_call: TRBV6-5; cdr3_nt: TGTGCCAGCAGTTACCGCGGGGATGGCTACACCTTC; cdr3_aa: CASSYRGDGYTF
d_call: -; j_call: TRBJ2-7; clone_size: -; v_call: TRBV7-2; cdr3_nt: TGTGCCAGCAGCCTATTCTCCCACGAGCAGTACTTC; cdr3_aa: CASSLFSHEQYF
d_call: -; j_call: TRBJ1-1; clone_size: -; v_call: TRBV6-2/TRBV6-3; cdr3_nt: TGTGCCAGCAGTTCCCTCAGGAACACTGAAGCTTTCTTT; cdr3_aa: CASSSLRNTEAFF
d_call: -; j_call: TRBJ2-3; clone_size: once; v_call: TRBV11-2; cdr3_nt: TGTGCCAGCGCCGCGTCCTCAGGGTTAGATACGCAGTATTTT; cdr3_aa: CASAASSGLDTQYF
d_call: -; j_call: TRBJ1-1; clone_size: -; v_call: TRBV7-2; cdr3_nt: TGTGCCAGCAGCTTAGACGGGGGCGGGAGCACTGAAGCTTTCTTT; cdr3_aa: CASSLDGGGSTEAFF
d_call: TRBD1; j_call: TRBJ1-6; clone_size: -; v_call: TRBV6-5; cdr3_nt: TGTGCCAGCAGGACGGGACAGGATAATTCACCCCTCCACTTT; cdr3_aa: CASRTGQDNSPLHF
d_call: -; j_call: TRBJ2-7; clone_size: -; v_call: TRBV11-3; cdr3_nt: TGTGCCAGCAGCTTAGCGGCGGCAACCTACGAGCAGTACTTC; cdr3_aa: CASSLAAATYEQYF
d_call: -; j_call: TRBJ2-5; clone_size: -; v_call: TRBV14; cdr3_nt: TGTGCCAGCAGCCGTCACAGGAGCCGGGCCCAAGAGACCCAGTACTTC; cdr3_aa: CASSRHRSRAQETQYF
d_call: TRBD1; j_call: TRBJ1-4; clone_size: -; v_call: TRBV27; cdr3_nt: TGTGCCAGCGCCCGATGGGGGACAGGGGGCTTCGGGGGTGAAAAACTGTTTTTT; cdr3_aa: CASARWGTGGFGGEKLFF
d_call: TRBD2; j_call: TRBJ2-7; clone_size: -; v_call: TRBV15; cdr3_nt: TGTGCCACCAGCCGGGGACTAGCGGGGACATACTCCTACGAGCAGTACTTC; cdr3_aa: CATSRGLAGTYSYEQYF
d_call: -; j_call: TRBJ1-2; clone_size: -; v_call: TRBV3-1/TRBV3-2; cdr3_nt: TGTGCCAGCAGCGATAAGAGGCACTCCTTC; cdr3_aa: CASSDKRHSF
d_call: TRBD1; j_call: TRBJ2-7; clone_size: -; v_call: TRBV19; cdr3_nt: TGTGCCAGTAGTATAGCGACAGGGGCCTACGAGCAGTACTTC; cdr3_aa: CASSIATGAYEQYF
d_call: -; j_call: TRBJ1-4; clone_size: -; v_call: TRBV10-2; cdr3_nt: TGCGCCAGCAGTCGACACCCCGGTGAGGAAAAACTGTTTTTT; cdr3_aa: CASSRHPGEEKLFF
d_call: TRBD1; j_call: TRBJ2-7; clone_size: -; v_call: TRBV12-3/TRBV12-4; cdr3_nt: TGTGCCAGCGCAGGGACAGTCTCCTACGAGCAGTACTTC; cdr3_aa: CASAGTVSYEQYF
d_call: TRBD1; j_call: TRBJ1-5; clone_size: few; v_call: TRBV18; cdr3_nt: TGTGCCAGCTCACCAACCCGGGACAGGGGTAACCAGCCCCAGCATTTT; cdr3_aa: CASSPTRDRGNQPQHF
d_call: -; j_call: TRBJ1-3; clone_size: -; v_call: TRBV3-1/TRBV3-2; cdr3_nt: TGTGCCAGCAGCCCCCGTCTCGCCTCCGGGACAGGAAACACCATATATTTT; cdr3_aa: CASSPRLASGTGNTIYF